This T cell receptor (beta chain) was identified in a study of shared clonotypes between healthy human individuals. Clones were read by immunoSEQ multiplex PCR, and TCRdb kept only the in-frame ones, dropping some. Here the sample spans approximately 1.5 million clones, 97% to 99% being singletons. Sequencing was carried out using naive CD4+ T cells sorted from blood. Subset described: CD45RA+ positively selected. This TCR was sampled from a man younger than 40 in good health.

CDR3 nucleotide sequence: TGTGCCAGCCCGAGGGGGGACCTGCGCCGTGAGCAGTTCTTC. Translating it yields CASPRGDLRREQFF. The chain employs TRBV6-1 and TRBJ2-1; the D gene could be TRBD1 or TRBD2 (6 bases each). Germline CDR1 is MNHNS and CDR2 is SASEGT. This CDR3 spans 14 amino acids. The germline V and J ends were trimmed by 8 bases and 9 bases, with 20 bases remaining between them.